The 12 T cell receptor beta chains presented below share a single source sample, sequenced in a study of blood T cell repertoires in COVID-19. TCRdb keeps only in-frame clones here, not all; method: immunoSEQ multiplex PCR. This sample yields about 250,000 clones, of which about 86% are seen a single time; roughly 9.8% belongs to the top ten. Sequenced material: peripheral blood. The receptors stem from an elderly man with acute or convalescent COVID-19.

The CDR3 sequence: CASSLWRGGSKNIQYF. The CDR3 DNA reads as TGTGCCAGCAGTTTATGGAGGGGAGGATCGAAAAACATTCAGTACTTC. The J gene is TRBJ2-4, the V gene TRBV28; a possible D gene is TRBD2 (6 bases). The CDR3 spans 16 residues. Germline lookup yields CDR1 MDHEN and CDR2 SYDVKM. Trimming removed 0 bases from V and 4 bases from J, with 13 bases in between.

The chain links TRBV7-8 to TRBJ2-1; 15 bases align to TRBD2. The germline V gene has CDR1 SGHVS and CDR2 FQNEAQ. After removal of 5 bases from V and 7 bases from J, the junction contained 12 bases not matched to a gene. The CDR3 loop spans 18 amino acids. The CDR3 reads CASSPWTSGRALVNEQFF. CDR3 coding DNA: TGTGCCAGCAGCCCCTGGACTAGCGGGAGGGCCTTAGTGAATGAGCAGTTCTTC.

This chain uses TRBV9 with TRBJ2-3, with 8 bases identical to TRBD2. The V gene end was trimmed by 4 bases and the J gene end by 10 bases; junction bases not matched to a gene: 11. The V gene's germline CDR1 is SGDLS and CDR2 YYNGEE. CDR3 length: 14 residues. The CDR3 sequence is CASSPAGAGWAQYF. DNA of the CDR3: TGTGCCAGCAGCCCAGCGGGGGCGGGTTGGGCGCAGTATTTT.

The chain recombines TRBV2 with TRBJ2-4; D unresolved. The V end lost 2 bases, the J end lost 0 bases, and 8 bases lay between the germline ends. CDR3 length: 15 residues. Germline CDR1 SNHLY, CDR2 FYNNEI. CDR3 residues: CASSEMELAKNIQYF. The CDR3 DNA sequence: TGTGCCAGCAGTGAAATGGAGCTAGCCAAAAACATTCAGTACTTC.

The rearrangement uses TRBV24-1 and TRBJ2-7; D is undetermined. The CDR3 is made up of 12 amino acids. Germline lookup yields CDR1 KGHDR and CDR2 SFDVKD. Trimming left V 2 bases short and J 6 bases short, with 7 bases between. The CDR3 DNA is TGTGCCACCAGTGATTCCCTTCTCGAGCAGTACTTC. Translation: CATSDSLLEQYF.

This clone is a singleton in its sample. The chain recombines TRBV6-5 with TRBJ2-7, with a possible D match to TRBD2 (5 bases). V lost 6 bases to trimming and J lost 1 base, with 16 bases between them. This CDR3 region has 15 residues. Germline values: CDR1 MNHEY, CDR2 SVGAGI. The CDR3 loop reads CASRLREFGSYEQYF. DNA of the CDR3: TGTGCCAGCAGACTCCGGGAATTCGGGTCCTACGAGCAGTACTTC.

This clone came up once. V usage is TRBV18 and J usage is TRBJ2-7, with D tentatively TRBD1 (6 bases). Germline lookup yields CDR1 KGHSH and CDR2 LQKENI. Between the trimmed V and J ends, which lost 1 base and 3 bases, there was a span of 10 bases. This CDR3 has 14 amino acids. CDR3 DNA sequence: TGTGCCAGCTCACCACAAGGCAGGGGCTACGAGCAGTACTTC. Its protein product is CASSPQGRGYEQYF.

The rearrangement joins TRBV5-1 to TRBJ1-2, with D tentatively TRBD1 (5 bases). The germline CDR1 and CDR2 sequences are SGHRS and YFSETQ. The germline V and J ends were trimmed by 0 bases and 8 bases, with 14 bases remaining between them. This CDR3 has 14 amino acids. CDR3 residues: CASSLAEGAEGYTF. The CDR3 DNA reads TGCGCCAGCAGCTTGGCCGAAGGGGCGGAAGGCTACACCTTC.

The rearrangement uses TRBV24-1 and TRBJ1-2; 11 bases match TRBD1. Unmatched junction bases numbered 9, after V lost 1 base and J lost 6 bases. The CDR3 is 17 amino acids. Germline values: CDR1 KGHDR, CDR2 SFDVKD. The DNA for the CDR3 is TGTGCCACCAGTGATTTTGGAAGGACAGGGGGCGCGGATGGCTACACCTTC. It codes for CATSDFGRTGGADGYTF.

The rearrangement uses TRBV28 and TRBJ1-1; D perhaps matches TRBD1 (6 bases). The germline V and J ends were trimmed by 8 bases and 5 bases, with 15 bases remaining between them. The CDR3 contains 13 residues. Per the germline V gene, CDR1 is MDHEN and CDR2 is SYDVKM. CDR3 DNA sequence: TGTGCCAGCGGGGAGACAGGTTGGACTGAAGCTTTCTTT. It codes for CASGETGWTEAFF. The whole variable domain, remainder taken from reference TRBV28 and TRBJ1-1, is DVKVTQSSRYLVKRTGEKVFLECVQDMDHENMFWYRQDPGLGLRLIYFSYDVKMKEKGDIPEGYSVSREKKERFSLILESASTNQTSMYLCASGETGWTEAFFGQGTRLTVV.

In DNA form, the CDR3 reads TGTGCCAGTAGTTCCAAAAAAGGGGCGCGGAATTCACCCCTCCACTTT. Residues: CASSSKKGARNSPLHF. J is TRBJ1-6 and V is TRBV19, with D perhaps TRBD1 (5 bases). The V gene lost 5 bases and the J gene lost 7 bases, with 18 bases spanning the gap. CDR1 LNHDA and CDR2 SQIVND come from the germline V gene (reference sequence). The CDR3 spans 16 residues.

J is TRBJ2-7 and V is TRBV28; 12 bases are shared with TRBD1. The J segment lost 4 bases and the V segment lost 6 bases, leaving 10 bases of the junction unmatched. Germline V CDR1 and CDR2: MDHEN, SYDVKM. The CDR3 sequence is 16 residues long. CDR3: CASRDRRGQGAYEQYF. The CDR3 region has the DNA TGTGCCAGCAGGGATAGGCGGGGACAGGGGGCGTACGAGCAGTACTTC.